These T cell receptor beta chains were read from a single sample in a study of post-analysis software for immune sequencing data. TCRdb independently ran MiXCR on the PCR reads; one entry per CDR3 protein. The sample lists roughly 670,000 distinct CDR3 sequences, over 45% occurring once. Material: blood. The origin of the receptors is a girl aged 2-9 years with multiple sclerosis. The CDR3 runs from the conserved cysteine through the conserved F or W. A D gene is named only where the DNA matches it firmly.

J: TRBJ1-1
D: -
V: TRBV2
CDR3: CASSVSLFGEAFF

J: TRBJ1-2
D: -
V: TRBV5-6
CDR3: CASSLRTDRGYTF

J: TRBJ2-2
D: -
V: TRBV4-3
CDR3: CASKQEPGTETGELFF

J: TRBJ1-2
D: -
V: TRBV5-1
CDR3: CASSLEASDGYTF

J: TRBJ1-6
D: TRBD1
V: TRBV6-6
CDR3: CASRIKGQGNSPLHF

J: TRBJ2-4
D: -
V: TRBV20-1
CDR3: CSARGGPPRNIQYF

J: TRBJ2-7
D: -
V: TRBV7-2
CDR3: CASSLQGTREQYF

J: TRBJ2-7
D: TRBD2
V: TRBV14
CDR3: CASSQGVGTREQYF

J: TRBJ1-1
D: -
V: TRBV18
CDR3: CASSPRGEGYTEAFF

J: TRBJ2-7
D: -
V: TRBV7-3
CDR3: CASSLKGAGGSEQYF

J: TRBJ1-1
D: TRBD1
V: TRBV12-3/TRBV12-4
CDR3: CASSPRRTGDTEAFF

J: -
D: -
V: TRBV11-2
CDR3: CASGRGSEETQYF

J: TRBJ2-5
D: -
V: TRBV5-1
CDR3: CASSSPRGGKETQYF

J: TRBJ1-5
D: TRBD1
V: TRBV7-9
CDR3: CASSLGTAINQPQHF

J: TRBJ2-4
D: -
V: TRBV4-2
CDR3: CASSQKGGNIQYF

J: TRBJ2-3
D: TRBD2
V: TRBV14
CDR3: CASSQGSSGRLKTDTQYF

J: -
D: -
V: TRBV20-1
CDR3: CSAREGTHIQYF

J: TRBJ2-1
D: TRBD2
V: TRBV25-1
CDR3: CASSPPGLAGVEQFF

J: TRBJ2-3
D: TRBD2
V: TRBV5-1
CDR3: CASSLGSGDGNTQYF

J: TRBJ1-5
D: -
V: TRBV6-5
CDR3: CASSYRHHVPQHF

J: TRBJ1-1
D: -
V: TRBV10-1
CDR3: CASSGRLNTEAFF

J: TRBJ2-5
D: -
V: TRBV6-5
CDR3: CASSYGVLGSGETQYF

J: TRBJ1-1
D: TRBD1
V: TRBV29-1
CDR3: CSVVGQGNTEAFF

J: TRBJ2-3
D: -
V: TRBV7-2
CDR3: CASSLARDKGRGTQYF

J: TRBJ2-7
D: -
V: TRBV10-3
CDR3: CAISDSGTKGTYEQYF

J: TRBJ2-6
D: -
V: TRBV7-2
CDR3: CASSLDRVSGANVLTF

J: TRBJ1-6
D: -
V: TRBV29-1
CDR3: CSVADPGNSPLHF

J: TRBJ2-5
D: TRBD1
V: TRBV2
CDR3: CASRYRGQQETQYF

J: TRBJ2-7
D: -
V: TRBV7-2
CDR3: CASSLGTRREQYF

J: TRBJ2-1
D: -
V: TRBV7-9
CDR3: CASSSGTMTGRDNEQFF

J: TRBJ2-7
D: -
V: TRBV20-1
CDR3: CSAKRAGLSYEQYF

J: TRBJ2-3
D: -
V: TRBV6-4
CDR3: CASSESWSSTDTQYF

J: TRBJ1-4
D: -
V: TRBV4-3
CDR3: CASSLGYSGTNDKLFF

J: TRBJ2-3
D: TRBD1
V: TRBV12-3/TRBV12-4
CDR3: CASSLSQGFLGYADTQYF

J: TRBJ2-3
D: -
V: TRBV5-1
CDR3: CASSSRGHTDTQYF

J: TRBJ1-2
D: TRBD1
V: TRBV27
CDR3: CASSFRTGTASYGYTF

J: TRBJ2-7
D: TRBD1
V: TRBV29-1
CDR3: CSVGGTGGSSYEQYF

J: TRBJ2-7
D: -
V: TRBV6-1
CDR3: CASTYTGYYEQYF

J: TRBJ1-4
D: -
V: TRBV5-5
CDR3: CASSLQWPATNEKLFF

J: TRBJ1-5
D: -
V: TRBV29-1
CDR3: CSVVGYGNQPQHF

J: TRBJ2-5
D: -
V: TRBV6-6
CDR3: CASSYPHSGEGETQYF

J: TRBJ2-3
D: TRBD1
V: TRBV7-3
CDR3: CASSLDRLRTDTQYF

J: TRBJ2-1
D: TRBD2
V: TRBV4-2
CDR3: CASRKTSGGAYETSANEQFF

J: TRBJ2-2
D: -
V: TRBV7-2
CDR3: CASSLGGRTGELFF

J: TRBJ2-3
D: TRBD1
V: TRBV4-2
CDR3: CASSHYGQGLGTDTQYF

J: TRBJ1-5
D: -
V: TRBV2
CDR3: CASSEDYSNQPQHF

J: TRBJ2-6
D: -
V: TRBV29-1
CDR3: CSGLLGSGANVLTF

J: TRBJ1-1
D: TRBD1
V: TRBV29-1
CDR3: CSVAPSDRGTEAFF

J: TRBJ1-2
D: -
V: TRBV4-1
CDR3: CASSQGGNGYTF

J: TRBJ2-7
D: -
V: TRBV6-5
CDR3: CASSPQATYEQYF

J: TRBJ2-7
D: TRBD2
V: TRBV6-2/TRBV6-3
CDR3: CASSEAGVSYEQYF

J: TRBJ2-7
D: -
V: TRBV2
CDR3: CASSGDLGRNSMQYF

J: TRBJ2-3
D: TRBD2
V: TRBV7-2
CDR3: CASSLARVAGSADTQYF

J: TRBJ1-1
D: TRBD1
V: TRBV6-5
CDR3: CASIQGANEAFF

J: TRBJ2-3
D: TRBD1
V: TRBV15
CDR3: CATSSDIHRQGADTQYF

J: TRBJ1-5
D: -
V: TRBV6-1
CDR3: CASSETGDQPQHF

J: -
D: TRBD1
V: TRBV7-9
CDR3: CASRPTPGTGSGETQYF

J: TRBJ2-3
D: -
V: TRBV6-5
CDR3: CASSYSGHEGGNATQYF

J: TRBJ2-3
D: -
V: TRBV5-1
CDR3: CASREDGGATDTQYF

J: TRBJ2-4
D: -
V: TRBV28
CDR3: CASSLKQNIQYF